A selection of T cell receptor beta chains follows, all from one sample in a study of response to subunit inactivated influenza vaccine. From the RT-PCR reads, TCRdb called clonotypes with MiXCR, one entry per CDR3 protein. This table has some 500,000 distinct CDR3 sequences, about 17% appearing once. Material: CD4+ T cells sorted from PBMCs, obtained less than 30 months after vaccination. These receptors were taken from a man between 50 and 75 years old who received an inactivated influenza vaccine. CDR3s include the opening cysteine and the closing phenylalanine or tryptophan. The order of the fields is V gene, clone size, J gene, D gene, CDR3 protein, CDR3 DNA. D genes are given only for firm matches. Some rows have no size entry. The others give once, few or many, or a class for an expanded clone.

V: TRBV9
size: -
J: TRBJ2-2
D: -
CDR3: CASSAIGPTGELFF
DNA: TGTGCCAGCAGCGCCATTGGGCCCACCGGGGAGCTGTTTTTT

V: TRBV18
size: few
J: TRBJ2-3
D: -
CDR3: CASSPTGTADTQYF
DNA: TGTGCCAGCTCACCAACAGGGACGGCAGATACGCAGTATTTT

V: TRBV28
size: -
J: TRBJ1-1
D: TRBD1
CDR3: CASRSTGRLGVNTEAFF
DNA: TGTGCCAGCAGATCGACAGGGAGGTTGGGGGTGAACACTGAAGCTTTCTTT

V: TRBV29-1
size: many
J: TRBJ2-1
D: TRBD1
CDR3: CSVRTGGSYNEQFF
DNA: TGCAGCGTCAGGACAGGGGGCAGCTACAATGAGCAGTTCTTC

V: TRBV4-2
size: few
J: TRBJ2-3
D: TRBD2
CDR3: CASSPGTSLDTQYF
DNA: TGTGCCAGCAGCCCCGGGACTAGCTTAGATACGCAGTATTTT

V: TRBV14
size: many
J: TRBJ2-3
D: -
CDR3: CASRAGTLFSDTQYF
DNA: TGTGCCAGCAGGGCCGGGACTCTGTTTTCGGATACGCAGTATTTT

V: TRBV21-1
size: few
J: TRBJ2-5
D: -
CDR3: CASSGKGPGKETQYF
DNA: TGTGCCAGCAGCGGGAAGGGACCCGGGAAAGAGACCCAGTACTTC

V: TRBV5-1
size: many
J: TRBJ2-2
D: -
CDR3: CASSLEDTPTGELFF
DNA: TGCGCCAGCAGCTTGGAGGACACCCCCACCGGGGAGCTGTTTTTT

V: TRBV5-1
size: few
J: TRBJ2-2
D: -
CDR3: CASSLVAGELDGELFF
DNA: TGCGCCAGCAGCTTGGTGGCAGGGGAACTCGACGGGGAGCTGTTTTTT

V: TRBV29-1
size: many
J: TRBJ2-7
D: -
CDR3: CSAARGYEQYF
DNA: TGCAGCGCAGCACGTGGTTACGAGCAGTACTTC

V: TRBV5-1
size: many
J: TRBJ1-2
D: -
CDR3: CASSLDGERIYGYTF
DNA: TGCGCCAGCAGCTTGGATGGGGAAAGGATCTATGGCTACACCTTC

V: TRBV7-9
size: many
J: TRBJ2-1
D: TRBD2
CDR3: CASSFSAGDTEFF
DNA: TGTGCCAGCTCTTTCTCAGCGGGAGACACTGAGTTCTTC

V: TRBV4-2
size: -
J: TRBJ2-1
D: TRBD2
CDR3: CASSQDPGLAGTEQFF
DNA: TGTGCCAGCAGCCAAGACCCGGGACTAGCGGGGACTGAGCAGTTCTTC

V: TRBV10-3
size: many
J: TRBJ1-1
D: TRBD1
CDR3: CAISQDRGNTEAFF
DNA: TGTGCCATCAGTCAGGACAGGGGGAACACTGAAGCTTTCTTT

V: TRBV11-1
size: few
J: TRBJ2-3
D: TRBD2
CDR3: CASSLRTSRADTQYF
DNA: TGTGCCAGCAGCCTAAGGACTAGCAGAGCAGATACGCAGTATTTT

V: TRBV19
size: -
J: TRBJ2-2
D: -
CDR3: CASSISIWAGELFF
DNA: TGTGCCAGTAGTATCTCTATATGGGCCGGCGAGCTGTTTTTT

V: TRBV4-3
size: -
J: TRBJ1-6
D: -
CDR3: CASSQEPDNRDGHSPLHF
DNA: TGCGCCAGCAGCCAAGAGCCGGATAACCGGGACGGTCATTCACCCCTCCACTTT

V: TRBV18
size: few
J: TRBJ2-2
D: -
CDR3: CASSLNSHPGELFF
DNA: TGTGCCAGCTCACTTAACTCCCATCCCGGGGAGCTGTTTTTT

V: TRBV25-1
size: few
J: TRBJ2-2
D: -
CDR3: CASSDSSIRNTGELFF
DNA: TGTGCCAGCAGTGACTCTTCCATCAGGAACACCGGGGAGCTGTTTTTT

V: TRBV15
size: few
J: TRBJ1-2
D: -
CDR3: CATSRADDTFSRRGYTF
DNA: TGTGCCACCAGCAGAGCTGATGACACATTTTCCCGCCGCGGCTACACCTTC

V: TRBV7-2
size: few
J: TRBJ2-5
D: -
CDR3: CASSSSRRTQYF
DNA: TGTGCCAGCAGCTCCTCCCGTAGGACCCAGTACTTC

V: TRBV4-1
size: -
J: TRBJ2-2
D: TRBD2
CDR3: CASSPLGGAGGELFF
DNA: TGCGCCAGCAGCCCCTTGGGAGGGGCCGGCGGGGAGCTGTTTTTT

V: TRBV4-2
size: few
J: TRBJ1-2
D: TRBD1
CDR3: CASSQVGTGEGYTF
DNA: TGTGCCAGCAGCCAAGTCGGGACAGGGGAGGGCTACACCTTC

V: TRBV15
size: -
J: TRBJ1-1
D: -
CDR3: CATSRDLDRANTEAFF
DNA: TGTGCCACCAGCAGAGATTTGGACAGAGCGAACACTGAAGCTTTCTTT

V: TRBV7-2
size: few
J: TRBJ2-2
D: TRBD2
CDR3: CASTRIAGGHTGELFF
DNA: TGTGCCAGCACCCGGATAGCGGGGGGGCACACCGGGGAGCTGTTTTTT

V: TRBV5-1
size: -
J: TRBJ2-3
D: TRBD1
CDR3: CASSRKQGADTQYF
DNA: TGCGCCAGCAGCAGAAAACAGGGGGCAGATACGCAGTATTTT

V: TRBV25-1
size: few
J: TRBJ1-4
D: -
CDR3: CASSFSRGATNEKLFF
DNA: TGTGCCAGCAGTTTCTCGCGGGGAGCAACTAATGAAAAACTGTTTTTT

V: TRBV18
size: -
J: TRBJ2-4
D: -
CDR3: CASSPSVGRIQYF
DNA: TGTGCCAGCTCACCATCAGTGGGTCGCATTCAGTACTTC

V: TRBV6-5
size: -
J: TRBJ2-1
D: TRBD1
CDR3: CASSYSGRGGDNEQFF
DNA: TGTGCCAGCAGTTACTCTGGGCGAGGGGGCGACAATGAGCAGTTCTTC

V: TRBV12-3/TRBV12-4
size: few
J: TRBJ1-2
D: TRBD1
CDR3: CASSLDTGTDTF
DNA: TGTGCCAGCAGTCTGGATACCGGGACAGACACCTTC

V: TRBV5-1
size: -
J: TRBJ1-1
D: -
CDR3: CASSLSGGRNPEAFF
DNA: TGCGCCAGCAGCTTGAGCGGAGGACGTAACCCTGAAGCTTTCTTT

V: TRBV27
size: few
J: TRBJ1-1
D: -
CDR3: CASIPAAAWGTEAFF
DNA: TGTGCCAGCATACCGGCGGCGGCTTGGGGCACTGAAGCTTTCTTT

V: TRBV5-1
size: many
J: TRBJ2-3
D: TRBD2
CDR3: CASSLEIAGSTDTQYF
DNA: TGCGCCAGCAGCTTGGAAATAGCGGGATCTACAGATACGCAGTATTTT

V: TRBV15
size: -
J: TRBJ1-5
D: TRBD1
CDR3: CATSTNRGLSQPQHF
DNA: TGTGCCACCAGCACGAACAGGGGACTCTCTCAGCCCCAGCATTTT

V: TRBV9
size: few
J: TRBJ2-2
D: -
CDR3: CASSVTLGRNTGELFF
DNA: TGTGCCAGCAGCGTAACCCTGGGACGGAACACCGGGGAGCTGTTTTTT

V: TRBV7-2
size: many
J: TRBJ2-7
D: TRBD2
CDR3: CASSLTGGSYEQYF
DNA: TGCGCCAGCAGCTTGACGGGAGGGTCGTACGAGCAGTACTTC

V: TRBV20-1
size: few
J: TRBJ1-5
D: TRBD1
CDR3: CSAREGTGNQPQHF
DNA: TGCAGTGCTAGAGAAGGGACAGGGAATCAGCCCCAGCATTTT

V: TRBV28
size: -
J: TRBJ2-4
D: -
CDR3: CASSLSGQRKNIQYF
DNA: TGTGCCAGCAGTTTATCCGGTCAACGGAAAAACATTCAGTACTTC

V: TRBV15
size: many
J: TRBJ2-2
D: TRBD2
CDR3: CATSRDAAGGTGELFF
DNA: TGTGCCACCAGCAGAGACGCGGCGGGGGGAACCGGGGAGCTGTTTTTT

V: TRBV24-1
size: -
J: TRBJ2-3
D: -
CDR3: CASALSAETATQYF
DNA: TGTGCCTCGGCATTATCGGCGGAAACAGCTACGCAGTATTTT

V: TRBV5-1
size: -
J: TRBJ2-3
D: TRBD2
CDR3: CASSLDGSGRTDTQYF
DNA: TGCGCCAGCAGCTTGGATGGTAGCGGGAGAACAGATACGCAGTATTTT

V: TRBV7-9
size: many
J: TRBJ2-7
D: -
CDR3: CASSLPSYEQYF
DNA: TGTGCCAGCAGCTTACCGTCCTACGAGCAGTACTTC

V: TRBV19
size: many
J: TRBJ2-3
D: -
CDR3: CASTRGGGGVSDTQYF
DNA: TGTGCCAGCACAAGAGGAGGAGGGGGGGTCTCAGATACGCAGTATTTT

V: TRBV5-1
size: -
J: TRBJ2-1
D: -
CDR3: CASSIGTSSYNEQFF
DNA: TGCGCCAGCAGCATCGGGACAAGCTCCTACAATGAGCAGTTCTTC

V: TRBV4-2
size: -
J: TRBJ2-5
D: -
CDR3: CASSQDPTGEETQYF
DNA: TGTGCCAGCAGCCAAGACCCGACCGGGGAGGAGACCCAGTACTTC

V: TRBV5-1
size: -
J: TRBJ2-1
D: -
CDR3: CASSPGSRYNEQFF
DNA: TGCGCCAGCAGCCCCGGCAGTCGGTACAATGAGCAGTTCTTC

V: TRBV7-9
size: -
J: TRBJ1-2
D: -
CDR3: CASSLLEDNGYTF
DNA: TGTGCCAGCAGCCTCCTGGAGGATAATGGCTACACCTTC